These T cell receptor beta chains were read from a single sample in a study of cytomegalovirus exposure and HLA in healthy donors. Here immunoSEQ multiplex PCR was the method, and the copy in TCRdb shows in-frame clones only, minus some. The data show roughly 200,000 clones, more than 75% seen once. The sample taken for sequencing was PBMCs. These receptors were collected from a middle-aged man in good health and CMV-seropositive. The CDR3 runs from the conserved cysteine through the conserved F or W. Each record gives: V gene, J gene, clone size, D gene, CDR3 DNA, CDR3 protein. A D gene is named only where the DNA matches it firmly. For some rows the clone size is stated as once, few or many, or as a class when expanded; others skip it.

v_gene: TRBV7-9
j_gene: TRBJ2-7
abundance: NA
d_gene: NA
CDR3nt: TGTGCCAGCAGCCCTGGGGGGTTCGGCAACGAGCAGTACTTC
CDR3aa: CASSPGGFGNEQYF

v_gene: TRBV5-4
j_gene: TRBJ2-7
abundance: NA
d_gene: TRBD2
CDR3nt: TGTGCCAGCAGTAAGGGACTAGGATACTCCTACGAGCAGTACTTC
CDR3aa: CASSKGLGYSYEQYF

v_gene: TRBV27
j_gene: TRBJ2-7
abundance: NA
d_gene: TRBD1
CDR3nt: TGTGCCAGCAGTTTCGCAGGGGGCTACGAGCAGTACTTC
CDR3aa: CASSFAGGYEQYF

v_gene: TRBV6-5
j_gene: TRBJ2-2
abundance: NA
d_gene: TRBD2
CDR3nt: TGTGCCAGCCTACTTAGCGGGGGTGGGACCGGGGAGCTGTTTTTT
CDR3aa: CASLLSGGGTGELFF

v_gene: TRBV5-6
j_gene: TRBJ2-2
abundance: NA
d_gene: NA
CDR3nt: TGTGCCAGCAGCTATTGGACAGCCGGAAACACCGGGGAGCTGTTTTTT
CDR3aa: CASSYWTAGNTGELFF

v_gene: TRBV4-3
j_gene: TRBJ1-2
abundance: NA
d_gene: NA
CDR3nt: TGCGCCAGCAGCCAAGACCGCGCCGAAGCTAACTATGGCTACACCTTC
CDR3aa: CASSQDRAEANYGYTF

v_gene: TRBV6-1
j_gene: TRBJ2-1
abundance: NA
d_gene: NA
CDR3nt: TGTGCCAGCAGTACACCTAGAGACAGGTTTGAGCAGTTCTTC
CDR3aa: CASSTPRDRFEQFF

v_gene: TRBV5-1
j_gene: TRBJ1-1
abundance: NA
d_gene: TRBD1
CDR3nt: TGCGCCAGCAGCTTGGAGGGGACAGGGAGAACTGAAGCTTTCTTT
CDR3aa: CASSLEGTGRTEAFF

v_gene: TRBV7-9
j_gene: TRBJ1-3
abundance: NA
d_gene: TRBD1
CDR3nt: TGTGCCAGCAGCTCATCAGGGGGCTCTGGAAACACCATATATTTT
CDR3aa: CASSSSGGSGNTIYF

v_gene: TRBV5-1
j_gene: TRBJ2-2
abundance: NA
d_gene: NA
CDR3nt: TGCGCCAGCAGCTTAGGGGCAACGAACACCGGGGAGCTGTTTTTT
CDR3aa: CASSLGATNTGELFF

v_gene: TRBV9
j_gene: TRBJ2-3
abundance: NA
d_gene: NA
CDR3nt: TGTGCCAGCAGCCCCATGACAGATACGCAGTATTTT
CDR3aa: CASSPMTDTQYF

v_gene: TRBV6-5
j_gene: TRBJ1-5
abundance: NA
d_gene: TRBD1
CDR3nt: TGTGCCAGCAGTGTCGGGACAGTTAGCAATCAGCCCCAGCATTTT
CDR3aa: CASSVGTVSNQPQHF

v_gene: TRBV23-1
j_gene: TRBJ2-5
abundance: NA
d_gene: TRBD2
CDR3nt: TGCGCCAGCAGTCCCCGGCTAGCGGGGGGACGTGAGCAAGAGACCCAGTACTTC
CDR3aa: CASSPRLAGGREQETQYF

v_gene: TRBV28
j_gene: TRBJ2-3
abundance: NA
d_gene: TRBD2
CDR3nt: TGTGCCAGCAGTTCCCTAACCGGGACTAGCGGGAGGCTCACAGATACGCAGTATTTT
CDR3aa: CASSSLTGTSGRLTDTQYF

v_gene: TRBV6-1
j_gene: TRBJ2-2
abundance: few
d_gene: NA
CDR3nt: TGTGCCAGCAGTACCTCGGGTTTGACCGGGGAGCTGTTTTTT
CDR3aa: CASSTSGLTGELFF

v_gene: TRBV28
j_gene: TRBJ1-4
abundance: NA
d_gene: TRBD1
CDR3nt: TGTGCCAGCAGCCGCGGACAGGCCCCTACTAATGAAAAACTGTTTTTT
CDR3aa: CASSRGQAPTNEKLFF

v_gene: TRBV5-1
j_gene: TRBJ1-2
abundance: NA
d_gene: TRBD1
CDR3nt: TGCGCCAGCAGCTTGGAGGGGGCCCGAAACTATGGCTACACCTTC
CDR3aa: CASSLEGARNYGYTF

v_gene: TRBV7-9
j_gene: TRBJ1-6
abundance: few
d_gene: NA
CDR3nt: TGTGCCAGCAGCTTGCCCGGCAGGGTCAATTCACCCCTCCACTTT
CDR3aa: CASSLPGRVNSPLHF

v_gene: TRBV28
j_gene: TRBJ1-2
abundance: NA
d_gene: NA
CDR3nt: TGTGCCAGCAGTTTGGGGGGACTTAGCTATGGCTACACCTTC
CDR3aa: CASSLGGLSYGYTF

v_gene: TRBV5-1
j_gene: TRBJ1-5
abundance: NA
d_gene: NA
CDR3nt: TGCGCCAGCAGCCCGGACTATCAGCCCCAGCATTTT
CDR3aa: CASSPDYQPQHF

v_gene: TRBV28
j_gene: TRBJ1-5
abundance: NA
d_gene: TRBD1
CDR3nt: TGTGCCAGCAGTGAGGACAGGGGAAGCAATCAGCCCCAGCATTTT
CDR3aa: CASSEDRGSNQPQHF

v_gene: TRBV28
j_gene: TRBJ2-3
abundance: NA
d_gene: NA
CDR3nt: TGTGCCAGCAAAACAGGGCCCCACGTTAAGGATACGCAGTATTTT
CDR3aa: CASKTGPHVKDTQYF

v_gene: TRBV10-3
j_gene: TRBJ2-3
abundance: NA
d_gene: NA
CDR3nt: TGTGCCACCAACGACGGGAGCACAGATACGCAGTATTTT
CDR3aa: CATNDGSTDTQYF

v_gene: TRBV5-5
j_gene: TRBJ2-2
abundance: NA
d_gene: TRBD1
CDR3nt: TGTGCCAGCAGCTTGATTCCCAGGGGGCGAGGGGAGCTGTTTTTT
CDR3aa: CASSLIPRGRGELFF

v_gene: TRBV4-3
j_gene: TRBJ2-5
abundance: NA
d_gene: NA
CDR3nt: TGCGCCAGCAGCCAAGGACAGACAGGTGCACAGACCCAGTACTTC
CDR3aa: CASSQGQTGAQTQYF

v_gene: TRBV11-1
j_gene: TRBJ2-5
abundance: NA
d_gene: NA
CDR3nt: TGTGCCAGCAGCTTAGCAGGACAGCAAGAGACCCAGTACTTC
CDR3aa: CASSLAGQQETQYF

v_gene: TRBV5-4
j_gene: TRBJ1-5
abundance: NA
d_gene: TRBD1
CDR3nt: TGTGCCAGCAGTAGACAGGGAGCGGATCAGCCCCAGCATTTT
CDR3aa: CASSRQGADQPQHF

v_gene: TRBV9
j_gene: TRBJ2-3
abundance: NA
d_gene: TRBD2
CDR3nt: TGTGCCAGCAGCGTTTCAGCTAGCGGGAGTGGAGATACGCAGTATTTT
CDR3aa: CASSVSASGSGDTQYF

v_gene: TRBV7-9
j_gene: TRBJ2-1
abundance: NA
d_gene: NA
CDR3nt: TGTGCCAGCAGCCTTAGCTACAATGAGCAGTTCTTC
CDR3aa: CASSLSYNEQFF